Listed here are 12 T cell receptor beta chains from one sample, sequenced in a study of response to subunit inactivated influenza vaccine. TCRdb ran MiXCR on the RT-PCR reads and lists one entry per CDR3 protein. Here the sample spans more than 550,000 distinct CDR3 sequences, about 11% being singletons. The sequenced sample was PBMCs from blood, obtained on the day of vaccination. Source of these receptors: a man aged 50 to 60 who received an inactivated influenza vaccine.

This clonotype was picked up a small number of times. This chain uses TRBV10-3 with TRBJ2-7; TRBD1 matches 7 bases. Trimming removed 3 bases from V and 0 bases from J; junction bases left unmatched: 8. Germline V gene data show CDR1 as ENHRY and CDR2 as SYGVKD. There are 16 residues in the CDR3. CDR3 DNA: TGTGCCATCAGTGACTTGTCACAGGGGCACTCCTACGAGCAGTACTTC. Translated: CAISDLSQGHSYEQYF.

The chain recombines TRBV28 with TRBJ2-3; 8 bases line up with TRBD2. V lost 10 bases and J lost 2; bases outside the gene matches: 8. The germline CDR1 and CDR2 sequences are MDHEN and SYDVKM. The CDR3 length is 14 residues. CDR3 DNA sequence: TGTGCCACCGGCGGGGGGAGACTCACAGATACGCAGTATTTT. Its translation: CATGGGRLTDTQYF.

The chain carries TRBV11-2 and TRBJ2-3; D is undetermined. The V end lost 7 bases, the J end lost 5 bases, and 13 bases lay between the germline ends. Germline CDR1 SGHAT, CDR2 FQNNGV. The CDR3 extends over 13 amino acids. CDR3 nucleotides: TGTGCCAGCACTCTTGCCCAGAAAGATACGCAGTATTTT. It specifies CASTLAQKDTQYF.

In its sample, this clonotype was seen many times. The chain has TRBV4-3 and TRBJ1-4; D is unresolved. The V gene's germline CDR1 is LGHNA and CDR2 YSLEER. The CDR3 runs to 13 residues. Trimming pared 4 bases from V and 3 bases from J, leaving 6 bases between. CDR3 loop: CASSRVANEKLFF. The DNA for the CDR3 is TGCGCCAGCAGCCGAGTGGCTAATGAAAAACTGTTTTTT.

The chain uses TRBV7-9 and TRBJ2-7, with 8 positions matching TRBD1. The CDR3 is 13 amino acids. Germline assignment: CDR1 SEHNR and CDR2 FQNEAQ (reference sequence). Germline trimming cut 4 bases from V and 9 bases from J; bases unmatched to any gene: 8. CDR3 amino acids: CASSSVGQGGQYF. The DNA for the CDR3 is TGTGCCAGCAGCTCGGTAGGACAGGGAGGGCAGTACTTC.

This chain joins TRBV20-1 and TRBJ2-1; 11 bases match TRBD2. Germline lookup yields CDR1 DFQATT and CDR2 SNEGSKA (reference sequence). J was trimmed by 12 bases and V by 6 bases; bases with no gene match: 16. The CDR3 has 15 residues. CDR3 in amino acids: CSATRGLAGGPRQFF. Here the CDR3 DNA reads TGCAGTGCCACTAGAGGGTTAGCGGGAGGGCCTCGGCAGTTCTTC.

This clonotype was detected only a few times. V and J are TRBV5-5 and TRBJ1-2; no firm D call. This CDR3 comprises 13 residues. CDR1 and CDR2 (germline): SGHKS, YYEKEE (reference sequence). V lost 0 bases, J lost 4 bases, and 7 bases lay in between. The CDR3 bases are TGTGCCAGCAGCTTGGGGGATGTCTATGGCTACACCTTC. This encodes CASSLGDVYGYTF.

In DNA, the CDR3 is TGTGCCAGCAGCGTAGGATTAGGGGCCTTAACATACACAGATACGCAGTATTTT. This sequence encodes CASSVGLGALTYTDTQYF. This rearrangement joins TRBV9 to TRBJ2-3; tentatively, D is TRBD1 (5 bases). Trimming left V 0 bases short and J 2 bases short, with 19 bases between. The germline V gene has CDR1 SGDLS and CDR2 YYNGEE. There are 18 residues in the CDR3.

The chain is built from TRBV27 and TRBJ2-7; no definite D call. The germline V gene encodes CDR1 MNHEY and CDR2 SMNVEV (reference sequence). V lost 0 bases to trimming and J lost 3 bases, with 6 bases between them. This CDR3 contains 13 residues. The CDR3, as DNA: TGTGCCAGCAGTTTATCGAGACACTACGAGCAGTACTTC. This sequence encodes CASSLSRHYEQYF.

The J gene is TRBJ2-3, the V gene TRBV3-1, with TRBD2 identical over 14 bases. The CDR3 sequence is 18 residues long. With V trimmed by 1 base and J by 2 bases, 5 bases remained unmatched. Per the germline V gene, CDR1 is LGHDT and CDR2 is YNNKEL (reference sequence). This CDR3 is CASSQAGTSGGTTDTQYF. In DNA form, the CDR3 reads TGTGCCAGCAGCCAAGCCGGGACTAGCGGGGGAACCACAGATACGCAGTATTTT.

This clonotype was counted only a few times. J is TRBJ2-1 and V is TRBV4-2; 7 nucleotides match TRBD2. The germline V gene encodes CDR1 LGHNA and CDR2 YNFKEQ. The CDR3 contains 18 residues. J lost 4 bases, V lost 2 bases, and 14 bases had no gene match. The CDR3 protein is CASSQFGGRNPKYNEQFF. The DNA of the CDR3 is TGTGCCAGCAGCCAATTCGGGGGGAGGAATCCCAAATACAATGAGCAGTTCTTC.

In its sample, this clonotype was seen a few times. V and J are TRBV30 and TRBJ2-2, with TRBD1 matching over 8 bases. V dropped 4 bases and J dropped 6; count of bases not matched to a gene: 4. The CDR3 length is 13 residues. Germline CDR1 reads GTSNPN; CDR2 reads SVGIG (reference sequence). The CDR3 coding sequence is TGTGCCTGGACCGGACAGGGCGCCGGGGAGCTGTTTTTT. Its protein product is CAWTGQGAGELFF.